This paragraph reports one T cell receptor beta chain. Antigen: not known. This sample is part of a study of cytomegalovirus exposure and HLA in healthy donors. Study-level findings and limits: A cluster of highly shared sequence variants was likely a sequencing artifact. TCR beta V- and J-gene trimming, according to a later analysis, was linked to a missense DCLRE1C variant. Cytomegalovirus-associated TCR beta chains were listed, numbering some 170.

In the PCR, 60 Vbeta and 13 Jbeta primers were used. Sequenced by immunoSEQ multiplex PCR; TCRdb stores in-frame clones only, minus some. The sample lists 80,000 or so clones, roughly 78% occurring once. Samples came from healthy bone marrow donors. This TCR was recovered from a middle-aged man in good health and CMV-seronegative. The material sequenced was PBMCs.

The CDR3 DNA follows: TGTGCCAGCAGCTTACAGGGGGCTGAAGAGACCCAGTACTTC. It is translated as CASSLQGAEETQYF. The rearrangement uses TRBV2 and TRBJ2-5, with 9 bases fitting TRBD1. The V and J ends lost 6 bases and 3 bases, in that order; junction bases with no gene match: 5. Germline values: CDR1 SNHLY, CDR2 FYNNEI. The CDR3 spans 14 residues.